This T cell receptor beta chain was sequenced for a study of blood T cell repertoires in COVID-19. About the study: Nucleic acid was either cDNA or gDNA, and it came from T cells, B-cell-depleted T cells, or PBMCs.

Per the authors' pipeline: Counts of nucleated cells, estimated from reference gene primer amplification, were obtained. Repertoires were generated with immunoSEQ multiplex PCR, while TCRdb's copy carries only in-frame clones and drops some. The DNA gave D and trimming, while V, J and clone size come from that table. The table includes 97,000 or so clones, more than 75% detected once. Sequencing was performed on peripheral blood. This receptor was taken from a man in his fifties or sixties with active or convalescent COVID-19.

The CDR3 region is CASSVGQGTNIQYF. CDR3 nucleotide sequence: TGTGCCAGTAGTGTCGGACAGGGGACGAACATTCAGTACTTC. The rearrangement joins TRBV19 to TRBJ2-4, with TRBD1 matching 9 bases. Germline values: CDR1 LNHDA, CDR2 SQIVND (reference sequence). The CDR3 has 14 amino acids. The trim removed 5 bases at V and 7 bases at J, leaving 6 bases unmatched.